This T cell receptor beta chain originates from a study of blood T cells in healthy people across ages. Turning to the study itself: Per two T cells, about one barcoded beta molecule was captured through template switching.

A sample-barcoded 5' primer and a J-beta primer mix were used in a second PCR of roughly 7 to 11 cycles. TCRdb fed the 5' RACE reads into MiXCR, producing one record per CDR3 protein. The sample lists some 730,000 distinct CDR3 sequences; 22% were seen once. This CDR3 comprises 14 residues. The germline CDR1 and CDR2 sequences are SGHAT and FQNNGV. The V end lost 5 bases, the J end lost 7 bases, and 17 bases lay between the germline ends. The study, taken as a whole, reports: Strong correlation existed between TCR beta diversity and naive T cell percentage. The study found more naive CD4+ cells and higher diversity in long-lived than aged donors. Older individuals had lower TCR beta diversity per million T cells (the decline was roughly linear).

A few counts support this clonotype. Its antigen is currently unknown. Sequencing input: blood. The chain carries TRBV11-2 and TRBJ1-2; the D is unclear. The TCR comes from a man between 65 and 85 years old in good health. CDR3 nucleotides: TGTGCCAGCAGCCCCCCTGTTGAGGGCCGTGGCTACACCTTC. It is translated as CASSPPVEGRGYTF.